This T cell receptor (beta chain) was retrieved from a study of T cell responses to AZD1222 COVID-19 vaccine (dated by TCRdb to the early 2020s). Broadly, across the study: TCR sequencing covered 233 trial participants: 200 to 220 given two doses of AZD1222 and about 26 given two doses of MenACWY control vaccine. Trial participants were enrolled by age into subgroups of 18-55, 56-69 and 70-plus years, and about 150, 27 and 61 TCR-sequenced participants, respectively, were included in these subgroups. Broader findings and caveats from the paper: Vaccine-associated CD4 TCRs spanned the whole spike protein, with dominant responses in regions 160-218 and 743-854. Most participants were white British and females outnumbered males, and the authors suggested that clonal diversity may have been underestimated. No day 14 peak-response samples were available, so repertoires were characterized only after the peak T cell response. The 56-69-year group was small, and its depth increase did not reach significance, likely because of low power. Epitopes outside the regions mutated in the B.1.351 and B.1.1.7 variants were reportedly recognized by nearly half of the unique spike-specific TCRs. Conclusions about previously exposed vaccinees are limited because only five to seven AZD1222 recipients were SARS-CoV-2 seropositive at baseline. A significant rise in spike-specific TCR breadth and depth was observed after two AZD1222 doses relative to day 0 and relative to MenACWY recipients.

The CDR3 regions of human TCRbeta chains were analyzed by immunosequencing. The original pipeline was this. TCRs in the repertoires were matched against a reference library of SARS-CoV-2-specific TCRs that had been generated with the MIRA antigen-specificity platform. Breadth was defined as the fraction of unique TCRs that were SARS-CoV-2-associated. Depth was defined as the fraction of total T cells that were SARS-CoV-2-associated. Using the MIRA data, every spike-specific TCR was mapped to the spike region that the TCR reacted to and assigned to either a CD4 or a CD8 class. Log10-transformed breadth and depth values were compared by one-way ANOVA with Sidak's multiple comparisons tests. This is the immuneACCESS table as TCRdb keeps it, with only in-frame sequences that have V and J called. A part of the clones is gone; compared with another copy, unresolved V genes explain less than half, and the rest is unexplained. D and trimming were read from the DNA, whereas the V and J calls and clone size are those reported in that table. The sample data list 80,000 to 90,000 clones, and 90% of these were observed just once. The ten largest clones take up 5.4% of the sample.

From cysteine to phenylalanine, the CDR3 is 15 amino acids long. The sequence is cut down to CDR3 DNA, 45 bases in frame from base 1. Trimming removed 3 bases from V and 0 bases from J, leaving 9 bases between the germline ends. Taken from the germline V gene (reference sequence), the CDR1 and CDR2 loops are MNHEY and SMNVEV. A remark on this clone: The antigen this receptor binds is unknown. No much larger clonotype is one base removed from it; base qualities were not supplied.

The sample's time point label, in plain terms: about 28 days (+/-7) after the second vaccine dose. AZD1222 recipients whose second dose came at about 4 weeks and those whose second dose came at about 12 weeks were combined into one group, since spike-specific TCR depth and breadth did not differ between the two schedules. The vaccinee samples were drawn from two UK trials, COV001 and COV002, one of which was a single-blind randomized controlled phase 2/3 trial testing AZD1222 (ChAdOx1 nCoV-19) in healthy adults. For TCRbeta chain sequencing, PBMC samples from trial participants were taken at day 0 and at day 28 after the second dose.

Sample: peripheral blood, taken 28 days after the second AZD1222 dose. The chain is assembled from TRBV27 and TRBJ1-5; the D gene is perhaps TRBD1, from 6 matching bases. This clonotype was sampled from an adult who received the AZD1222 COVID-19 vaccine. The CDR3 corresponds to CASSLGGASNQPQHF. The DNA sequence follows: TGTGCCAGCAGTTTGGGGGGGGCTAGCAATCAGCCCCAGCATTTT.